The entry below describes one TCR beta chain. The antigen is not known. Prepared TCR beta cDNA libraries contained unique molecular identifiers. Yield was 450,000 to 650,000 cDNA molecules from about 1 to 10 million T cells. TCRdb independently ran MiXCR on the PCR reads; one entry per CDR3 protein. Counted here are about 570,000 distinct CDR3 sequences, 34% occurring once; the ten biggest clones make up around 6%. This record comes from a study of post-analysis software for immune sequencing data. This CDR3 comprises 14 residues. The germline gives CDR1 SGHRS, CDR2 YFSETQ. V was pared by 7 bases and J by 2 bases, with 14 bases between. Study-wide findings and caveats: Batch-matched samples strongly co-clustered by F measure. Significantly decreased normalized Chao1 diversity was recorded for multiple sclerosis patients relative to controls. TRBV5-6, TRBV5-1 and TRBV20-1 belonged to a set of about five TRBV segments that were more frequent in patients than controls.

The TCR was taken from a girl younger than 18 with multiple sclerosis. This chain connects TRBV5-1 to TRBJ2-3, with D uncertain. Source material: blood. The CDR3, as DNA: TGCGCCAGCGCGCCGGGTCCCATCACAGATACGCAGTATTTT. Translation: CASAPGPITDTQYF. Full variable domain (missing parts from reference TRBV5-1 and TRBJ2-3): KAGVTQTPRYLIKTRGQQVTLSCSPISGHRSVSWYQQTPGQGLQFLFEYFSETQRNKGNFPGRFSGRQFSNSRSEMNVSTLELGDSALYLCASAPGPITDTQYFGPGTRLTVL.